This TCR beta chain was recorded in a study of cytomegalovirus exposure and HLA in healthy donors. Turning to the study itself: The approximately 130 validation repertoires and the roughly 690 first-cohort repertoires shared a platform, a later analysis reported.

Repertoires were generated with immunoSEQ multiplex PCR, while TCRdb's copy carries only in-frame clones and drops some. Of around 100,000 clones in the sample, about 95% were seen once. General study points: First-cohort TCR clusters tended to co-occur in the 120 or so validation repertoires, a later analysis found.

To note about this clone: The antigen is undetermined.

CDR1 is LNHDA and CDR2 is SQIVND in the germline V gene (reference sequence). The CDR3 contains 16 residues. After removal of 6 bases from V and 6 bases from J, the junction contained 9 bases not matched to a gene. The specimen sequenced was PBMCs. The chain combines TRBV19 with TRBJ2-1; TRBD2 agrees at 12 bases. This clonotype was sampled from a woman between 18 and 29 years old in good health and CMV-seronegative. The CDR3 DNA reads TGTGCCAGTAGGAACCGACTAGCGGGAGTAGGCAATGAGCAGTTCTTC. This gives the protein CASRNRLAGVGNEQFF.